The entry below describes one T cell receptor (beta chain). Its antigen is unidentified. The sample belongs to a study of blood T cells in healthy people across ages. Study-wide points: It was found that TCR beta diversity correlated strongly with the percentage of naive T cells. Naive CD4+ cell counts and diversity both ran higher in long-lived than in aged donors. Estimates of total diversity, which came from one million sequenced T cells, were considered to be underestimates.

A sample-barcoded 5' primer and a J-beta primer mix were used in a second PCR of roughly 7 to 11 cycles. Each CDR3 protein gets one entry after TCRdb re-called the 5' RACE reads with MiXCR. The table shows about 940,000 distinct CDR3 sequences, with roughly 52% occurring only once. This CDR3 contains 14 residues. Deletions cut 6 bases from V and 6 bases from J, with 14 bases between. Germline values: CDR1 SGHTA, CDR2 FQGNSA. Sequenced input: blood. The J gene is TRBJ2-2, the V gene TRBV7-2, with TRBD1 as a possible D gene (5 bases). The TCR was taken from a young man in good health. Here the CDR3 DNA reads TGTGCCAGCAGTCCTGGGGCAGGGTCCGGGGAGCTGTTTTTT. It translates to CASSPGAGSGELFF.